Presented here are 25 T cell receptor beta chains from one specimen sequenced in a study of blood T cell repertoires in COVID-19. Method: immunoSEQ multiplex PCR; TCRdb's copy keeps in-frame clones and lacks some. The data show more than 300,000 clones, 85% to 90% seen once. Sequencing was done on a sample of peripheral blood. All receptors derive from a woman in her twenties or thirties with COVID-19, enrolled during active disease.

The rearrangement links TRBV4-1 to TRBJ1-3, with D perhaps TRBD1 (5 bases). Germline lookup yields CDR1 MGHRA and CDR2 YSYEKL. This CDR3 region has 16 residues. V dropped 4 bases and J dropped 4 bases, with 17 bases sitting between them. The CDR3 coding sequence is TGCGCCAGCAGCCCCGCCCGGTGGGGCGAAGGAAACACCATATATTTT. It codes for CASSPARWGEGNTIYF.

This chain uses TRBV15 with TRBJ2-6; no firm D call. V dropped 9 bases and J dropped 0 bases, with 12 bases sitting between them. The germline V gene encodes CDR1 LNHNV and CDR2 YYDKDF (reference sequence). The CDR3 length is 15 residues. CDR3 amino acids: CATTGGSSGANVLTF. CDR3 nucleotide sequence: TGTGCCACTACTGGTGGTAGCTCTGGGGCCAACGTCCTGACTTTC.

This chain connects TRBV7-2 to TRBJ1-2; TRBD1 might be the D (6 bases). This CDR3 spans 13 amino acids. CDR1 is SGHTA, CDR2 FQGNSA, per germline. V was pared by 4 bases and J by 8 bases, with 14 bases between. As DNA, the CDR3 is TGTGCCAGCAGCTACGTACAGGGAGGGGGCTACACCTTC. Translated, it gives CASSYVQGGGYTF.

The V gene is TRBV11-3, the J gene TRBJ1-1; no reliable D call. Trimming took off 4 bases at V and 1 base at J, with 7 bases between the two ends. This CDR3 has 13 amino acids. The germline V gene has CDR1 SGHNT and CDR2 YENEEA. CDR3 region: CASSSRENTEAFF. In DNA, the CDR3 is TGTGCCAGCAGCTCTCGGGAGAACACTGAAGCTTTCTTT.

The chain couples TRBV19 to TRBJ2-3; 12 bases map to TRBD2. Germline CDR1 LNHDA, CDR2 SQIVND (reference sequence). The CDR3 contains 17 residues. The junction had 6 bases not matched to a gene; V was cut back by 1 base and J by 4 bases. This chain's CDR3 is CASSIASGGAKADTQYF. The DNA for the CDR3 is TGTGCCAGTAGTATAGCTAGCGGGGGGGCTAAGGCAGATACGCAGTATTTT. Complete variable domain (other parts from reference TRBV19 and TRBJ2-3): DGGITQSPKYLFRKEGQNVTLSCEQNLNHDAMYWYRQDPGQGLRLIYYSQIVNDFQKGDIAEGYSVSREKKESFPLTVTSAQKNPTAFYLCASSIASGGAKADTQYFGPGTRLTVL.

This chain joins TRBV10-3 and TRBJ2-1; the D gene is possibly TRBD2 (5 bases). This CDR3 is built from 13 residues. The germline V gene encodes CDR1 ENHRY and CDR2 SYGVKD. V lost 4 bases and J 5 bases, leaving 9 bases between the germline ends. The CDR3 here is CAISGPGNNEQFF. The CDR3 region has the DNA TGTGCCATCAGTGGACCGGGAAACAATGAGCAGTTCTTC.

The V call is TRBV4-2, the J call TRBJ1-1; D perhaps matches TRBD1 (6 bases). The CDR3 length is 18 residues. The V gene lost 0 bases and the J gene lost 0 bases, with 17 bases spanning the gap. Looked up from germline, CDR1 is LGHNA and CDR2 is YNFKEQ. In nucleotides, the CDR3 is TGTGCCAGCAGCCAAGAGGTGGACAGAGAAGGGGTGAACACTGAAGCTTTCTTT. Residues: CASSQEVDREGVNTEAFF.

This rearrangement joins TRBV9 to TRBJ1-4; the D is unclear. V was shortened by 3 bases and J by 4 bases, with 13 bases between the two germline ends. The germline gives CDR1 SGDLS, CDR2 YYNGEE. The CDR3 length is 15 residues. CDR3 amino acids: CASSEGGGNNEKLFF. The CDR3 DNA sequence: TGTGCCAGCAGCGAGGGCGGCGGGAATAATGAAAAACTGTTTTTT.

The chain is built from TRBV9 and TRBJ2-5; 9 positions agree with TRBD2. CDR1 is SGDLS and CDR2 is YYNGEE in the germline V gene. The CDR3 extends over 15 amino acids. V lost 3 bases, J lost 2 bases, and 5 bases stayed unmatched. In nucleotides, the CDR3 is TGTGCCAGCAGCGACAGGCTAGCGGGGCAAGAGACCCAGTACTTC. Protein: CASSDRLAGQETQYF.

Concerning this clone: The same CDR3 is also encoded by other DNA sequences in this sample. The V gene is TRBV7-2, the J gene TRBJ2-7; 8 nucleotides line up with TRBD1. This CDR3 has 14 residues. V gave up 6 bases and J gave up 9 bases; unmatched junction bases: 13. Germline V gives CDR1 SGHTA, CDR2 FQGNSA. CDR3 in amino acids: CASSPGTGGLGQYF. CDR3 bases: TGTGCCAGCAGTCCCGGGACAGGTGGCTTAGGGCAGTACTTC.

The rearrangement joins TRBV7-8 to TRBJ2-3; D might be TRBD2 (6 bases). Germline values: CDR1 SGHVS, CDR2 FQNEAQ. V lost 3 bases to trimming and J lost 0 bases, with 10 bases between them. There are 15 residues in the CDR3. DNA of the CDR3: TGTGCCAGCAGCTTGGCAGGACTAAGCACAGATACGCAGTATTTT. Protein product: CASSLAGLSTDTQYF.

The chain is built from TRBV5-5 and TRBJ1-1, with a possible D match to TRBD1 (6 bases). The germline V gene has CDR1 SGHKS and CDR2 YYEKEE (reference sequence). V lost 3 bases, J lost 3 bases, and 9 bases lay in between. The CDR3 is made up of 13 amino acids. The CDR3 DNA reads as TGTGCCAGCAGCTCGGCAGGGGACACTGAAGCTTTCTTT. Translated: CASSSAGDTEAFF.

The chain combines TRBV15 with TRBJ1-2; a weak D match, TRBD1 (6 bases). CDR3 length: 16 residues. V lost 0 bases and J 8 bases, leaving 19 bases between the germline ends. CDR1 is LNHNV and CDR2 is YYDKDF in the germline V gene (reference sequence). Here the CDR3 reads CATSRDRLPRGSGYTF. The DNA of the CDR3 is TGTGCCACCAGCAGAGATCGGCTTCCCAGGGGTTCGGGCTACACCTTC.

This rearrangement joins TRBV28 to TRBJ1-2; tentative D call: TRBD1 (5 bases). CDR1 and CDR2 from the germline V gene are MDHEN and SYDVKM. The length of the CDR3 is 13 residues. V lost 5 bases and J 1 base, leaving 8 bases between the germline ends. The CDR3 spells CASSPQVNYGYTF. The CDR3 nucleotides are TGTGCCAGCAGTCCACAGGTTAACTATGGCTACACCTTC.

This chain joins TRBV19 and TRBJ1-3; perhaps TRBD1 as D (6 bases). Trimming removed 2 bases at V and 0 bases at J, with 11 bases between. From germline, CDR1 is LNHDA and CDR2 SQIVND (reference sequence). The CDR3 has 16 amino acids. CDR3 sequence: CASSILGRGSGNTIYF. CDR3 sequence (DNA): TGTGCCAGTAGTATACTAGGCAGGGGCTCTGGAAACACCATATATTTT. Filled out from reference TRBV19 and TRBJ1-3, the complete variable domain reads DGGITQSPKYLFRKEGQNVTLSCEQNLNHDAMYWYRQDPGQGLRLIYYSQIVNDFQKGDIAEGYSVSREKKESFPLTVTSAQKNPTAFYLCASSILGRGSGNTIYFGEGSWLTVV.

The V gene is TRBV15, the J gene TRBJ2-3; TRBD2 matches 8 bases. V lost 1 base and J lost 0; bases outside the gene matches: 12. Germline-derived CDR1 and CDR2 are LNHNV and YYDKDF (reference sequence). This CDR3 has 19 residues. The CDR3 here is CATSRGGRAGVSSTDTQYF. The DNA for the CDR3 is TGTGCCACCAGCAGAGGCGGGAGAGCGGGGGTCTCTAGCACAGATACGCAGTATTTT.

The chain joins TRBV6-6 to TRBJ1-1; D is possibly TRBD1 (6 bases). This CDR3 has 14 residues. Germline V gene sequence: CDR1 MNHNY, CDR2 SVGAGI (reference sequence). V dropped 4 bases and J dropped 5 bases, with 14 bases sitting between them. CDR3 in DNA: TGTGCCAGCAGTTCCTGGGGGCAGGGGACTGAAGCTTTCTTT. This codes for CASSSWGQGTEAFF.

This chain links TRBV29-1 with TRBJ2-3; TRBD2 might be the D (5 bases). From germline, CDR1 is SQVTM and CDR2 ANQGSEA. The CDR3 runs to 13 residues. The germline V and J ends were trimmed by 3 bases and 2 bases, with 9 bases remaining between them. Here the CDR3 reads CSVEDWNTDTQYF. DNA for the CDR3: TGCAGCGTTGAGGACTGGAACACAGATACGCAGTATTTT.

The CDR3 nucleotides read TGTGCCAGCAAAGGACGCGGGGTAGCGACGAATGAGCAGTTCTTC. Amino acid sequence: CASKGRGVATNEQFF. The chain couples TRBV2 to TRBJ2-1; tentative D call: TRBD2 (6 bases). The CDR3 covers 15 residues. V lost 7 bases and J lost 7, with 20 bases in between. Germline CDR1 SNHLY, CDR2 FYNNEI.

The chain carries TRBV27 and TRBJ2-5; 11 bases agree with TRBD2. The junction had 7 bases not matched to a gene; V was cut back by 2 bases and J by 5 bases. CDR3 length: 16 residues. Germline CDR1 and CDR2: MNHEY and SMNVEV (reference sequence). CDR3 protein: CASSLKPSGGLETQYF. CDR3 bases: TGTGCCAGCAGTTTAAAGCCTAGCGGGGGGTTGGAGACCCAGTACTTC.

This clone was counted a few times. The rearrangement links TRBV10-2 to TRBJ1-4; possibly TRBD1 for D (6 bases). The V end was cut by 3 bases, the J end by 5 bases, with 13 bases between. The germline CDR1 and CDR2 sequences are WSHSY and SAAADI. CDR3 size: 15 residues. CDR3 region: CASSDADRGNEKLFF. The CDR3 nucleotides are TGCGCCAGCAGTGACGCGGACAGAGGAAATGAAAAACTGTTTTTT.

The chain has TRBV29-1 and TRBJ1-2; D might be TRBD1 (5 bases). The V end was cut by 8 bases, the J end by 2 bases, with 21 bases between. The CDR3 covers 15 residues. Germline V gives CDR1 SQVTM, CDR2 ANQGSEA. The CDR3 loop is CSPRQGREKNYGYTF. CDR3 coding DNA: TGCAGCCCTAGGCAGGGTAGAGAGAAAAACTATGGCTACACCTTC.

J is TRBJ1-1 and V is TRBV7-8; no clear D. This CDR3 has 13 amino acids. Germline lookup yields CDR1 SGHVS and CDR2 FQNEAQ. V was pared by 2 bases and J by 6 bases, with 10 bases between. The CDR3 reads CASSLNEAAEAFF. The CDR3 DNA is TGTGCCAGCAGCTTAAATGAGGCTGCTGAAGCTTTCTTT.

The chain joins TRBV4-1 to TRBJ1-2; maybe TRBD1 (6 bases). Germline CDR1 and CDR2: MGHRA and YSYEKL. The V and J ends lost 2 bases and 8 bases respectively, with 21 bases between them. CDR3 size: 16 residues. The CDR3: CASSQIRTAAERGYTF. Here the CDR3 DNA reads TGCGCCAGCAGCCAAATAAGGACAGCGGCAGAGAGAGGCTACACCTTC.

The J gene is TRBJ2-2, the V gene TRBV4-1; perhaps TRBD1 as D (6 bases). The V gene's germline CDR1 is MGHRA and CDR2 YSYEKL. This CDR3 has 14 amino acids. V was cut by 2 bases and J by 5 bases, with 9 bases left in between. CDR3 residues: CASSQRTATGELFF. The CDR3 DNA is TGCGCCAGCAGCCAAAGGACAGCGACCGGGGAGCTGTTTTTT.